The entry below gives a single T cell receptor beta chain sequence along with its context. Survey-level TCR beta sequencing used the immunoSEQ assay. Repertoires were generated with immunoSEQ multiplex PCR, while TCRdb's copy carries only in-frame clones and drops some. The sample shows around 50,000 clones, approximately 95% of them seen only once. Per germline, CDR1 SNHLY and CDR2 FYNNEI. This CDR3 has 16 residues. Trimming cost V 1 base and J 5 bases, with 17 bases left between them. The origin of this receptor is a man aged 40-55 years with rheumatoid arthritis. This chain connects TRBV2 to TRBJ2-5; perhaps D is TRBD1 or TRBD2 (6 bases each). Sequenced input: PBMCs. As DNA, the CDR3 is TGTGCCAGCAGTGAAGGGGGGGCCGGGCTCATGGAGACCCAGTACTTC. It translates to CASSEGGAGLMETQYF.